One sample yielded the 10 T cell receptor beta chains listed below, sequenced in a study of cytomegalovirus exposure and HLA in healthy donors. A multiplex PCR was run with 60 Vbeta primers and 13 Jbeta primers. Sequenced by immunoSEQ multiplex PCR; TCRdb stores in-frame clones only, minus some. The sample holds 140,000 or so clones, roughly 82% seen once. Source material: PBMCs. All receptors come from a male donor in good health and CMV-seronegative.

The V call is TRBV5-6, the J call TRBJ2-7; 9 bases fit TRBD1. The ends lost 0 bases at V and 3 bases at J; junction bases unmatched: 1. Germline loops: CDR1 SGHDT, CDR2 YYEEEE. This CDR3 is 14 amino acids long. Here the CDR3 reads CASSLGQGGYEQYF. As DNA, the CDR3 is TGTGCCAGCAGCTTGGGACAGGGGGGCTACGAGCAGTACTTC.

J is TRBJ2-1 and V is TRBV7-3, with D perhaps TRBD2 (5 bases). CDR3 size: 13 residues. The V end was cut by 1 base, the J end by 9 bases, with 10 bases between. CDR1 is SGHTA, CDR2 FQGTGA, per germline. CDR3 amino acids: CASSLMLGSEQFF. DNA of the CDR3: TGTGCCAGCAGCTTAATGTTAGGGAGTGAGCAGTTCTTC. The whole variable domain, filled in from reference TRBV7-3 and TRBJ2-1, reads GAGVSQTPSNKVTEKGKYVELRCDPISGHTALYWYRQSLGQGPEFLIYFQGTGAADDSGLPNDRFFAVRPEGSVSTLKIQRTERGDSAVYLCASSLMLGSEQFFGPGTRLTVL.

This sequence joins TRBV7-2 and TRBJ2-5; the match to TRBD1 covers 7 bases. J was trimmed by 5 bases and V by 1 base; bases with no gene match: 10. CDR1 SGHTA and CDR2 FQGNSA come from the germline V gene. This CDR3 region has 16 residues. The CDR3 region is CASSLEGAGPGETQYF. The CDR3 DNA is TGTGCCAGCAGCTTAGAGGGGGCAGGTCCTGGGGAGACCCAGTACTTC.

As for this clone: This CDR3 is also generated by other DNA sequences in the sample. CDR3 sequence: CASSVEAGGPYEQYF. For the CDR3, the DNA is TGTGCCAGCAGCGTAGAAGCGGGGGGCCCCTACGAGCAGTACTTC. The V gene is TRBV9, the J gene TRBJ2-7; 9 nucleotides line up with TRBD2. Trimming cost V 0 bases and J 2 bases; bases outside gene matches: 3. The CDR3 is 15 amino acids. Germline assignment: CDR1 SGDLS and CDR2 YYNGEE.

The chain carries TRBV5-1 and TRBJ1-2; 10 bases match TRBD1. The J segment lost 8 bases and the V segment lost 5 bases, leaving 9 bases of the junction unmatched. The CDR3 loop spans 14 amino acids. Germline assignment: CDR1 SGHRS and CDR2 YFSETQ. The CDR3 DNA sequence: TGCGCCAGCAGTAGAGCCGGACAGGGGGAGGGCTACACCTTC. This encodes CASSRAGQGEGYTF.

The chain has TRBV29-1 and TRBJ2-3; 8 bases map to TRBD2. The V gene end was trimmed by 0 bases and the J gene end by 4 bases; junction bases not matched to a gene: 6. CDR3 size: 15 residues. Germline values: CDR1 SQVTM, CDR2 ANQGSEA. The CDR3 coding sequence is TGCAGCGTTGAAGATCGGGGGGGCGGCGCAGATACGCAGTATTTT. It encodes CSVEDRGGGADTQYF.

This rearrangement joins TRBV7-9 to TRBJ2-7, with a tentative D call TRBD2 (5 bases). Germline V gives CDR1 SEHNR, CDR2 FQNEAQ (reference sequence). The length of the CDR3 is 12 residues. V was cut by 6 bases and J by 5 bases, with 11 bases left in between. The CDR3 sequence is CASRVLDHEQYF. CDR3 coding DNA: TGTGCCAGCAGGGTACTAGACCACGAGCAGTACTTC.

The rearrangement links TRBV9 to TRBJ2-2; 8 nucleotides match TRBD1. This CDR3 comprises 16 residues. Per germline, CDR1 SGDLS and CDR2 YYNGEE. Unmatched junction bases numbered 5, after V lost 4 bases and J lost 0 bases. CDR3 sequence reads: CASSPRTGSNTGELFF. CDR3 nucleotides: TGTGCCAGCAGCCCCCGGACAGGGTCGAACACCGGGGAGCTGTTTTTT.

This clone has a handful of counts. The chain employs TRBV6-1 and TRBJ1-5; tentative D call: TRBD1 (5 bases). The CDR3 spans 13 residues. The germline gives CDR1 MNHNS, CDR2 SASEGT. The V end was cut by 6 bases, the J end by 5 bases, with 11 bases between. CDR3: CASRVDSYQPQHF. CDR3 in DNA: TGTGCCAGCAGGGTCGACAGCTATCAGCCCCAGCATTTT.

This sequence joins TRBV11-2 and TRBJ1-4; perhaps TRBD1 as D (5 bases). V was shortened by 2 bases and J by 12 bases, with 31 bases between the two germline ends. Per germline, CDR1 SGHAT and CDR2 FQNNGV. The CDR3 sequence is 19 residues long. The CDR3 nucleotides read TGTGCCAGCAGCTTATATCCCCACCGGACTACCACTGACACGGGGGAACTGTTTTTT. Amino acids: CASSLYPHRTTTDTGELFF.